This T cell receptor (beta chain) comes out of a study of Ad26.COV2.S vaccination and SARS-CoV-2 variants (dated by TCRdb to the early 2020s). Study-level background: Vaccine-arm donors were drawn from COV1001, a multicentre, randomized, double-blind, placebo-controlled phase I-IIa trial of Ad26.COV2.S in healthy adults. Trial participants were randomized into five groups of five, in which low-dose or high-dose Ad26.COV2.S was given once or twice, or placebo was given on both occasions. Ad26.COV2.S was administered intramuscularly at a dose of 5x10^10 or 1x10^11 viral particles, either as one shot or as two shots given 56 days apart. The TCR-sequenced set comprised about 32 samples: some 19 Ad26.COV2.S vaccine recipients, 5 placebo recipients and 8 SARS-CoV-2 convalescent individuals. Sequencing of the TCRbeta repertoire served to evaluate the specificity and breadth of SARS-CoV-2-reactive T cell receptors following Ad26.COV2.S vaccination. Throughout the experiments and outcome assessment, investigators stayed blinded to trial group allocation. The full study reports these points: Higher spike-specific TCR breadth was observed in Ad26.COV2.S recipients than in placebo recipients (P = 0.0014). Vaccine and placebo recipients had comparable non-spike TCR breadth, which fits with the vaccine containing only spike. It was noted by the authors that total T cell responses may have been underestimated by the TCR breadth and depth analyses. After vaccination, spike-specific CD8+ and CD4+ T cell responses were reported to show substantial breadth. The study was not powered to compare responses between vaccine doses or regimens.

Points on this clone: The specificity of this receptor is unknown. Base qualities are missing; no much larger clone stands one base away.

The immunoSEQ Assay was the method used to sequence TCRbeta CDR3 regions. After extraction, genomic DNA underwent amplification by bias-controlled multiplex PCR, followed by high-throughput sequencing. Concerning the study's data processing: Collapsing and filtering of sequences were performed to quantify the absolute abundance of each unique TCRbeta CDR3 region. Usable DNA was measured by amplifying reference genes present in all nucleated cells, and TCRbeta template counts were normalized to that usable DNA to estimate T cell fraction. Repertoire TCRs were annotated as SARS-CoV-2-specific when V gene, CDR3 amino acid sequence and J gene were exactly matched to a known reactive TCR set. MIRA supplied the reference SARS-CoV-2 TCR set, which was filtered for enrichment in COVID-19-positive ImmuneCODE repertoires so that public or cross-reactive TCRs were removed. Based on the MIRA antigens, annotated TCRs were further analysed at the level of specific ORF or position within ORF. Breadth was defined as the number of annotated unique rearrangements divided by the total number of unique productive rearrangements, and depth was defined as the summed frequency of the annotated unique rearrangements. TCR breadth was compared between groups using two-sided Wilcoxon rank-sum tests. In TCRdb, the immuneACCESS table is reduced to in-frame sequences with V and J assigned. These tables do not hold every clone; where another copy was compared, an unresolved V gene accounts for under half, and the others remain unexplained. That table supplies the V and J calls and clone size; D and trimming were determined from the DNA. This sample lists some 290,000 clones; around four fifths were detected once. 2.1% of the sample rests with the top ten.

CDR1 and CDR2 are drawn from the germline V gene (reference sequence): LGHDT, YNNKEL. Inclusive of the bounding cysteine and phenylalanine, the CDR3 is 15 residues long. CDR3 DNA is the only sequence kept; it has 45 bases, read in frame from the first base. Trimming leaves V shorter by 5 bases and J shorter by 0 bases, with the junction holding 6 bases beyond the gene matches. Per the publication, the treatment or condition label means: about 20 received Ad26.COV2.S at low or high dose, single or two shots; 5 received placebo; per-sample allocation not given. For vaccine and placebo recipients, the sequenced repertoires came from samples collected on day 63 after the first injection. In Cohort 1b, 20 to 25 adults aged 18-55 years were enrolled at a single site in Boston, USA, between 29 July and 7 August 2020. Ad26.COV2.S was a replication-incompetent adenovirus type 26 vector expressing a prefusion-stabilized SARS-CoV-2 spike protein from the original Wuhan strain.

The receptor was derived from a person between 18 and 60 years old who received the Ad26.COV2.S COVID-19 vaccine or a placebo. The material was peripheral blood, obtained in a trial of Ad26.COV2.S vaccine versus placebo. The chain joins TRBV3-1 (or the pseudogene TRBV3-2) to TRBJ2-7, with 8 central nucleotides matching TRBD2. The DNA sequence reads TGTGCCAGCAGCGCGGGGGGAGGGTTCTCCTACGAGCAGTACTTC. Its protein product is CASSAGGGFSYEQYF.